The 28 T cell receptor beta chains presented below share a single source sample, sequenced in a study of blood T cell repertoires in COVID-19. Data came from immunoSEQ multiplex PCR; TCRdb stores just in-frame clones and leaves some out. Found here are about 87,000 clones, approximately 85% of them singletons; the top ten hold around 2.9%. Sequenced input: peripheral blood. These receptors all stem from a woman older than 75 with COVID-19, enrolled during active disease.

The CDR3 loop is CASSLHGTGLVSPLHF. The CDR3, as DNA: TGTGCCAGCAGCCTTCACGGCACAGGGTTGGTTTCACCCCTCCACTTT. This chain links TRBV4-2 with TRBJ1-6, with a weak D call TRBD1 (6 bases). V was pared by 4 bases and J by 9 bases, with 19 bases between. CDR3 length: 16 amino acids. Germline CDR1 and CDR2: LGHNA and YNFKEQ.

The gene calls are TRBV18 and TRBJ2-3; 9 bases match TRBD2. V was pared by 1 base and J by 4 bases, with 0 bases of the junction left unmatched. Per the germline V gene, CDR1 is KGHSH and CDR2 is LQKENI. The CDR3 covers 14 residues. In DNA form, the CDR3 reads TGTGCCAGCTCACCACTAGCGGGAGCAGATACGCAGTATTTT. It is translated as CASSPLAGADTQYF.

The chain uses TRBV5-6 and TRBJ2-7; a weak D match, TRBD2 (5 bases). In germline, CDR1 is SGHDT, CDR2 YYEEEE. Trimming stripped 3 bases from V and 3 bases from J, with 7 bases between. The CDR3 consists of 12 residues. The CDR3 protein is CASSWAGYEQYF. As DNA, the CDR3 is TGTGCCAGCAGCTGGGCGGGCTACGAGCAGTACTTC.

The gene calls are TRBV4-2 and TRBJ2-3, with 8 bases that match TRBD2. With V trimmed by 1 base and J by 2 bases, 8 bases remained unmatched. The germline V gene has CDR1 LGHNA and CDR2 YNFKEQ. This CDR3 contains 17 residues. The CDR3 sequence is CASSQGTTSGYTDTQYF. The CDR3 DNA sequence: TGTGCCAGCAGCCAAGGGACAACTAGCGGATACACAGATACGCAGTATTTT.

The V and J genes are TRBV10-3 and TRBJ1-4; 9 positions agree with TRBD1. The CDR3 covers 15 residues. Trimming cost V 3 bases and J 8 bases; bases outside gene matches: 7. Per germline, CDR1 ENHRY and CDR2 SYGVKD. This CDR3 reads CAISDTGGAREKLFF. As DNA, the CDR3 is TGTGCCATCAGTGACACAGGGGGCGCCAGGGAAAAACTGTTTTTT.

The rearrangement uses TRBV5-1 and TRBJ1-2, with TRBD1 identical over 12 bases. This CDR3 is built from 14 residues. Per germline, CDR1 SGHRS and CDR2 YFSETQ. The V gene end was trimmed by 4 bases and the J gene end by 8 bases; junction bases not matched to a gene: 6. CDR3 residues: CASSKGQGAGGYTF. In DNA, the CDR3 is TGCGCCAGCAGCAAGGGACAGGGGGCCGGAGGCTACACCTTC. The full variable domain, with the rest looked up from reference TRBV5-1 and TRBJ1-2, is KAGVTQTPRYLIKTRGQQVTLSCSPISGHRSVSWYQQTPGQGLQFLFEYFSETQRNKGNFPGRFSGRQFSNSRSEMNVSTLELGDSALYLCASSKGQGAGGYTFGSGTRLTVV.

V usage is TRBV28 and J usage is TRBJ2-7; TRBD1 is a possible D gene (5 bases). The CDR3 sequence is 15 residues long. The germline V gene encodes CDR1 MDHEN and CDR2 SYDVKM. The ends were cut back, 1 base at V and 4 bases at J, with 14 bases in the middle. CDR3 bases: TGTGCCAGCAGTTTATTCGGGCCCAGGGATTACGAGCAGTACTTC. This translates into CASSLFGPRDYEQYF.

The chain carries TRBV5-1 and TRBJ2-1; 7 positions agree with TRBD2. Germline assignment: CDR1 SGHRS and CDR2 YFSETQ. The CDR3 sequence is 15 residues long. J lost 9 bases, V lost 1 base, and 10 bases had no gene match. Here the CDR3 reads CASSLLGAGAGEQFF. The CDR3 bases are TGCGCCAGCAGCTTGTTAGGGGCGGGAGCTGGTGAGCAGTTCTTC.

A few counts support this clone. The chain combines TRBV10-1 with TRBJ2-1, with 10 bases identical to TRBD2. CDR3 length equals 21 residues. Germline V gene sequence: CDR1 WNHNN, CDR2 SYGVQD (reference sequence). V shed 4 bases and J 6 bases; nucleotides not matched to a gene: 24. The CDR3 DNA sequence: TGCGCCAGCAGTGGGACAAGACAGGGACCGTTTGGGACTAGCGCCTTCAATGAGCAGTTCTTC. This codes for CASSGTRQGPFGTSAFNEQFF.

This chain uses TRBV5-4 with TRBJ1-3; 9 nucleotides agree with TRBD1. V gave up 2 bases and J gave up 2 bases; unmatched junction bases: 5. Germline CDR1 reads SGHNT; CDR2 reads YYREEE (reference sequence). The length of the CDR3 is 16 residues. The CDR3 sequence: CASSLGQGRTGNTIYF. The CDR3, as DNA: TGTGCCAGCAGCTTAGGACAGGGGAGGACTGGAAACACCATATATTTT.

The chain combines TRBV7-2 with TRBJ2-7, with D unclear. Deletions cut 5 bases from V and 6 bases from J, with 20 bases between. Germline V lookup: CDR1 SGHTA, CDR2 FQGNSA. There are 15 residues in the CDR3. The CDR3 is CASSIFLDPSAEQYF. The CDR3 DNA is TGTGCCAGCAGCATCTTTCTAGACCCCTCGGCCGAGCAGTACTTC.

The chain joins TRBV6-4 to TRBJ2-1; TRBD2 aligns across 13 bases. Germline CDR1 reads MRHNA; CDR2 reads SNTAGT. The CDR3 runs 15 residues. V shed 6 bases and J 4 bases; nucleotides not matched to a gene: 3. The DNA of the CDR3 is TGTGCCAGCAGCAGGACTAGCGGGGGATACAATGAGCAGTTCTTC. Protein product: CASSRTSGGYNEQFF.

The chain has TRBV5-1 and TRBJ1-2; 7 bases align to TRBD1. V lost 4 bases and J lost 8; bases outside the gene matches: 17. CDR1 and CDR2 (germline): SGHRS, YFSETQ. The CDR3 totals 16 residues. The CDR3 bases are TGCGCCAGCAGCAACCCCCTAGACAGGGTTCTTGGAGGCTACACCTTC. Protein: CASSNPLDRVLGGYTF.

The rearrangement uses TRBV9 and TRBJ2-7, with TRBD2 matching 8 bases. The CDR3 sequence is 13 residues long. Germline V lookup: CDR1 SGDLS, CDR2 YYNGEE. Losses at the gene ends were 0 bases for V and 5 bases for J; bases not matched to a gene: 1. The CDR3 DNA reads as TGTGCCAGCAGCGTAGCGGGAGGGAACGAGCAGTACTTC. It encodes CASSVAGGNEQYF.

CDR3 in DNA: TGTGCCAGCAGTTTGAGGGTTCTGAACACTGAAGCTTTCTTT. This translates into CASSLRVLNTEAFF. The rearrangement links TRBV28 to TRBJ1-1; D is unresolved. The CDR3 extends over 14 amino acids. The germline V and J ends were trimmed by 3 bases and 0 bases, with 8 bases remaining between them. Germline values: CDR1 MDHEN, CDR2 SYDVKM.

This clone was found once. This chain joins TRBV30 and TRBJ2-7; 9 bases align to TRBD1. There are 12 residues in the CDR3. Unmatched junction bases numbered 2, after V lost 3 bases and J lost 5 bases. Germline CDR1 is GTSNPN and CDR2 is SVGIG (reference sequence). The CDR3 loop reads CAWRGQGDEQYF. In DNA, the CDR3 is TGTGCCTGGAGGGGACAGGGTGACGAGCAGTACTTC.

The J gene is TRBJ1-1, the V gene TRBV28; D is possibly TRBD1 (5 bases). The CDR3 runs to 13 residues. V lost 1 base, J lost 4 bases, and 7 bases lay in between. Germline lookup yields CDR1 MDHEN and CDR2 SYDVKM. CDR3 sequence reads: CASSLLGLTEAFF. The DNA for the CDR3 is TGTGCCAGCAGTTTATTGGGACTCACTGAAGCTTTCTTT.

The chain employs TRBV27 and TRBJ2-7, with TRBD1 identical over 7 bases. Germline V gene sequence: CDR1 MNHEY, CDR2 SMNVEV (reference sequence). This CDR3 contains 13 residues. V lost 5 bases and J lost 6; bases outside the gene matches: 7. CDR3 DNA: TGTGCCAGCAGTCATGACAGGGTGGGCGAGCAGTACTTC. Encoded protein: CASSHDRVGEQYF.

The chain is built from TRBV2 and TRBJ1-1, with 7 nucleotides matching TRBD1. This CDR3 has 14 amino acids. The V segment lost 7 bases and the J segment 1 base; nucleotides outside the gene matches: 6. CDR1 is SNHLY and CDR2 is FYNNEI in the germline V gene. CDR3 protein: CASTLGTANTEAFF. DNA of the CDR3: TGTGCCAGCACACTCGGGACAGCGAACACTGAAGCTTTCTTT.

This CDR3 is CASSPRREAEAFF. The CDR3 DNA follows: TGTGCCAGCAGCCCCCGCCGTGAGGCTGAAGCTTTCTTT. The V gene is TRBV3-1 (or the pseudogene TRBV3-2), the J gene TRBJ1-1, with no clear D. With 4 bases removed from V and 6 bases from J, the gap between germline ends came to 12 bases. Germline assignment: CDR1 LGHDT and CDR2 YNNKEL (reference sequence). This CDR3 is built from 13 residues.

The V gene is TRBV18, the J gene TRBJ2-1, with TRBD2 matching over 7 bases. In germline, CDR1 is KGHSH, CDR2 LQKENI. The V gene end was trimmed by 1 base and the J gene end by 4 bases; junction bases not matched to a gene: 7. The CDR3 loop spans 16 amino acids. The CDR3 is CASSPLSSGPYNEQFF. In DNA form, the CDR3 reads TGTGCCAGCTCACCACTCTCTAGCGGCCCGTACAATGAGCAGTTCTTC.

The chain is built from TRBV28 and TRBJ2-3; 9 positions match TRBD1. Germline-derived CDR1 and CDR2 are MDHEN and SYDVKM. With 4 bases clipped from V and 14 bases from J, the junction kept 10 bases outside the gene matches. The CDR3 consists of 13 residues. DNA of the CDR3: TGTGCCAGCAGTTCCTACAGGGGGCGGTGGCTGTATTTT. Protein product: CASSSYRGRWLYF.

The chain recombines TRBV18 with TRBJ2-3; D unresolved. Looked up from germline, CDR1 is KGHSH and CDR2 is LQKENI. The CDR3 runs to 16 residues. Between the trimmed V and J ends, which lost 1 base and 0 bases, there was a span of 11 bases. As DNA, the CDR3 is TGTGCCAGCTCACCACAGCTCGCACTAAGCACAGATACGCAGTATTTT. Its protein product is CASSPQLALSTDTQYF. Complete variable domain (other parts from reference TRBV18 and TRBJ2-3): NAGVMQNPRHLVRRRGQEARLRCSPMKGHSHVYWYRQLPEEGLKFMVYLQKENIIDESGMPKERFSAEFPKEGPSILRIQQVVRGDSAAYFCASSPQLALSTDTQYFGPGTRLTVL.

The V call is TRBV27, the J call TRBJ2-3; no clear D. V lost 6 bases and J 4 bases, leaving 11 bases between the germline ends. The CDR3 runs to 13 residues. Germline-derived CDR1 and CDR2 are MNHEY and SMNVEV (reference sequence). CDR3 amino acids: CASSPSWADTQYF. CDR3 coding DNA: TGTGCCAGCAGCCCTAGTTGGGCAGATACGCAGTATTTT.

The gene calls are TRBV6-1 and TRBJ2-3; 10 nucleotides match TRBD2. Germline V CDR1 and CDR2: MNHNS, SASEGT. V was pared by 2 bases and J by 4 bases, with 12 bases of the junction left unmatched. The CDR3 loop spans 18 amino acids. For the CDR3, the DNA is TGTGCCAGCAGTGAAAGACCTAGAACTAGCGGGATCGCAGATACGCAGTATTTT. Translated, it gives CASSERPRTSGIADTQYF.

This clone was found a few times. The CDR3, as DNA: TGTGCCAGCAGCCGAGGGGACAGGAACTACGAGCAGTACTTC. Amino acid sequence: CASSRGDRNYEQYF. The rearrangement uses TRBV7-8 and TRBJ2-7; the match to TRBD1 covers 8 bases. The V segment lost 5 bases and the J segment 3 bases; nucleotides outside the gene matches: 6. The CDR3 totals 14 residues. The germline V gene encodes CDR1 SGHVS and CDR2 FQNEAQ.

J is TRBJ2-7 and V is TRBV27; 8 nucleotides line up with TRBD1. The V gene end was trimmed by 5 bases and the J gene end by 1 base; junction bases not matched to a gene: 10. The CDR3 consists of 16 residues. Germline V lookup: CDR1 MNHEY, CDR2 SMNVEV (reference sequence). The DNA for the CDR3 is TGTGCCAGCAGTCACATGACAGGGGCCCTATCCTACGAGCAGTACTTC. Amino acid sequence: CASSHMTGALSYEQYF.

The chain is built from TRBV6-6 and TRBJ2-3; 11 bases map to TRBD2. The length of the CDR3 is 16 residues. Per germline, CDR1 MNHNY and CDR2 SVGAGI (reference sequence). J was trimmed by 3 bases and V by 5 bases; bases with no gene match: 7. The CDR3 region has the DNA TGTGCCAGCAGTCAGGCGGCTAGCGGGGGGACAGATACGCAGTATTTT. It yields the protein CASSQAASGGTDTQYF.